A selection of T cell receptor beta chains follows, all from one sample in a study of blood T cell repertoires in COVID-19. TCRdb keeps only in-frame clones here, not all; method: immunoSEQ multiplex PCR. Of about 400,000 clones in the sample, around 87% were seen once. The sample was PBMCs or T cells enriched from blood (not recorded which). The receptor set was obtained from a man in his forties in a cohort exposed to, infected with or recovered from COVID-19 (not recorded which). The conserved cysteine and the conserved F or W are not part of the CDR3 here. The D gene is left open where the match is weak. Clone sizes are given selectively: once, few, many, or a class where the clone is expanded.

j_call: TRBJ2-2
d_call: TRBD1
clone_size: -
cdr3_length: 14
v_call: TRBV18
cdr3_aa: ASSRRDRGAAGELF

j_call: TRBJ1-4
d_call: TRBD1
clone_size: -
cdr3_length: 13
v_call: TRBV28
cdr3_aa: ASSSGRGLNEKLF

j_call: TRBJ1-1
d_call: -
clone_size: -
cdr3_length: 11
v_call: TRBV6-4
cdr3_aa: ASSEQGNTEAF

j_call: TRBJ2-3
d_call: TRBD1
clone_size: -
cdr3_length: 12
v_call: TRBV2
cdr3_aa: ASMAGRGTDTQY

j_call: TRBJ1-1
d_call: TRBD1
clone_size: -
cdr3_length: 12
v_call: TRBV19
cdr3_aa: ASSPQGAQGEAF

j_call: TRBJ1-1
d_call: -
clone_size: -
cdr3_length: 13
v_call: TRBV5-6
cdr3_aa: ASDMEGGAGTEAF

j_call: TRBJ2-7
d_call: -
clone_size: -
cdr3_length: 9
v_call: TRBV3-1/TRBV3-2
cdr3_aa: ASSQSGEQY

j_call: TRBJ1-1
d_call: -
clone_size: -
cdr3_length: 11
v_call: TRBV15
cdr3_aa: ATRWGGWPEAF

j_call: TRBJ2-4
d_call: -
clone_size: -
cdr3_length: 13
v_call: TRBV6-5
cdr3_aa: ASRPTPGRKNIQY

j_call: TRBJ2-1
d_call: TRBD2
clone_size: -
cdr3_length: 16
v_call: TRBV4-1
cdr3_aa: ASSQPSGRGGSYNEQF

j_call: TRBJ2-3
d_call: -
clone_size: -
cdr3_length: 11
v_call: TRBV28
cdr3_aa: ASSGHTSDTQY

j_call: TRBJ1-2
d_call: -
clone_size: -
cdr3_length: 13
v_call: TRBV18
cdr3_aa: ASSPNPQGAYGYT

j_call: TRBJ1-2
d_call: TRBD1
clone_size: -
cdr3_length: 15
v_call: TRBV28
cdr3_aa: ASSQIDRGPSNYGYT

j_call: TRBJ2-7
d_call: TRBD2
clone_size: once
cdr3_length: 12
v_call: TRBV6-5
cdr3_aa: ASRTSGSFSEQY

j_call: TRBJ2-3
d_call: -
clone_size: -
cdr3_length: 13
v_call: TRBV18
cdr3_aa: ASSPLDSRTDTQY

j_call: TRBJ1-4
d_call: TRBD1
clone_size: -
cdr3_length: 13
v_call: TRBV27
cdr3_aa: ASTPDRGPREKLF

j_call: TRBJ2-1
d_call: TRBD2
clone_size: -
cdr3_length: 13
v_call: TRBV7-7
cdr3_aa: ASSLSGSTYNEQF

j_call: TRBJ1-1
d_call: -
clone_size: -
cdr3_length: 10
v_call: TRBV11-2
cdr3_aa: ASSLDSGKAF

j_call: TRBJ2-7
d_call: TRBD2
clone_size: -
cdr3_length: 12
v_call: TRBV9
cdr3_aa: ASSVLSGSYEQY

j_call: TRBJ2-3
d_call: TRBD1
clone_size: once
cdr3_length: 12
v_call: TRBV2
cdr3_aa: ASSGAGGRDTQY

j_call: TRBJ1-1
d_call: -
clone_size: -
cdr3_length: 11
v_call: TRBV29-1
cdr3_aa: SATDRLNTEAF

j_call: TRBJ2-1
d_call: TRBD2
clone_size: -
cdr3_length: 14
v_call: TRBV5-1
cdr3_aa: ASSPFSGETGNEQF

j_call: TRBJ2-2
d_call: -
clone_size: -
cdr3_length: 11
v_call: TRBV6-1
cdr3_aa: ASSDLNTGELF

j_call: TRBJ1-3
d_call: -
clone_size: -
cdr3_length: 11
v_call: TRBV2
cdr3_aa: ASSRGSGNTIY

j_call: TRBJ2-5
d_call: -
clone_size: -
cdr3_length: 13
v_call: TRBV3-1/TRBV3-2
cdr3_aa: ASSPSQGRVETQY

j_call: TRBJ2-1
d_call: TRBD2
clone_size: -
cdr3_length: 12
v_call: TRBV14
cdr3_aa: ASSQPGLAPEQF

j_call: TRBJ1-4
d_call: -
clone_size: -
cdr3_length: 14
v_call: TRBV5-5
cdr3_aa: ASSQTLAATNEKLF

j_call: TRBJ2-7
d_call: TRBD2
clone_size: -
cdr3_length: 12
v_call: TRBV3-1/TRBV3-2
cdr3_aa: ASSHSGSPYEQY

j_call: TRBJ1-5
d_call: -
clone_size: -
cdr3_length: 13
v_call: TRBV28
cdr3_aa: ASSATQGSWQPQH

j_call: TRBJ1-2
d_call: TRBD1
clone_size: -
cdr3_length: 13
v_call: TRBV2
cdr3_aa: ASRATGASGYGYT

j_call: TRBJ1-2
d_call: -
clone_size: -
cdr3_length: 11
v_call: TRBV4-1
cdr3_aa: ASSLQGNYGYT

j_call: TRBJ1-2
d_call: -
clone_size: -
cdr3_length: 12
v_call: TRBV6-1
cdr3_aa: ASSEISDRNGYT

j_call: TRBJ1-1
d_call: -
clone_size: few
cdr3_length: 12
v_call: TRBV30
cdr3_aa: AWRGRGMNTEAF

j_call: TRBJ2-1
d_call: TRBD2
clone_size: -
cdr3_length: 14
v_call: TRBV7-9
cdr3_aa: ASSLARAGGLDEQF

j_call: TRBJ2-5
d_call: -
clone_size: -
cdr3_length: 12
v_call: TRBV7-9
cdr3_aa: ASSLDSGKTTQY

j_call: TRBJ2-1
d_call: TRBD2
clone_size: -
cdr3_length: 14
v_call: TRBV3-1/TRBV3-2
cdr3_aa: ASSPFPSGPYNEQF

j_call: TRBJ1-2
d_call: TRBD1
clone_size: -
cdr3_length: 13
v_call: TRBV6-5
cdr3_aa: ASRTGTGGFYGYT

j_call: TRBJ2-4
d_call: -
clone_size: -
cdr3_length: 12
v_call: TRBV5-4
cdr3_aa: ASSSQGTQNIQY

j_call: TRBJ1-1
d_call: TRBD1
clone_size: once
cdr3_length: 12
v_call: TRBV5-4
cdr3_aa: ASSEQGTFAEAF

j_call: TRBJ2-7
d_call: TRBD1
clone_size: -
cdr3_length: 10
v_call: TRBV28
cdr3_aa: ATRGQTYEQY

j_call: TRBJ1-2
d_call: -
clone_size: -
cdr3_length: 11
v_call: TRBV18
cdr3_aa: ASSIDRNYGYT

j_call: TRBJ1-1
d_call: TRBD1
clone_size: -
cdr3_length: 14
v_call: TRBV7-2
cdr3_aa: ASSFQGGQKNTEAF

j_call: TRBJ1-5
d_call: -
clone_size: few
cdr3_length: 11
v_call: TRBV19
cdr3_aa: ASSYGGNQPQH

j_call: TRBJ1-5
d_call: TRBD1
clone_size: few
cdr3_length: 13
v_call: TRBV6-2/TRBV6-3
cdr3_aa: ASSTAGTGNQPQH

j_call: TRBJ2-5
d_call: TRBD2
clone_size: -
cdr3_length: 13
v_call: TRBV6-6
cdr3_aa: AKRLCREVQETQY

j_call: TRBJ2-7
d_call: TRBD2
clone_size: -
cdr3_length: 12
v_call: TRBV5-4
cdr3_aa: ASSLSGSSYEQY

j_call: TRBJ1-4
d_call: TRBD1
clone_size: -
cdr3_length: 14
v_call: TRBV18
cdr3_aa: ASSLMRTGPGEKLF

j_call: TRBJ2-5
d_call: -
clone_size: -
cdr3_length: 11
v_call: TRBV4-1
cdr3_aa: ASSRDTQETQY

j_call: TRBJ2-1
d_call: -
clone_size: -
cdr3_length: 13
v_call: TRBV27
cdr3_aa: ASSLARSSYNEQF

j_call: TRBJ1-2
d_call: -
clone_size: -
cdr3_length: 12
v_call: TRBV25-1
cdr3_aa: ASSEGSRSYGYT

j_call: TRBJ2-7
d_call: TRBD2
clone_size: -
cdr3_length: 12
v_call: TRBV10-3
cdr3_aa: AIGLREGQYEQY

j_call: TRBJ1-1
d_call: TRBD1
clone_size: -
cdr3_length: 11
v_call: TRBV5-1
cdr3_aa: ATGTGEGTEAF

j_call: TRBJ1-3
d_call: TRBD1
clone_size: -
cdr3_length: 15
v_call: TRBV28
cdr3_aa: ASSPPRTGGSGNTIY

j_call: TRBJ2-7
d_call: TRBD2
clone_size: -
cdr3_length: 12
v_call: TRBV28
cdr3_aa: ASSWGSGAYEQY

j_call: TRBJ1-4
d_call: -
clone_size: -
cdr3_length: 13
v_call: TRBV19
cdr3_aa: ASSITQTVSEKLF

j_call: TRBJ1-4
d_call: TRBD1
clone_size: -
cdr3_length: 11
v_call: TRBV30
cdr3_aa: AWSVGQGEKLF

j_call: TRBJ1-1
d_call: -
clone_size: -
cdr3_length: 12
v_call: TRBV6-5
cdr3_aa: ASSYLSGVPEAF

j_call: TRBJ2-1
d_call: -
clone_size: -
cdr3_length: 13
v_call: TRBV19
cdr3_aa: ASRISGSSYNEQF

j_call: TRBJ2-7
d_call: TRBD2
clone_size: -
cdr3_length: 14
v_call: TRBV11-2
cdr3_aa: ASSRTSGRARYEQY

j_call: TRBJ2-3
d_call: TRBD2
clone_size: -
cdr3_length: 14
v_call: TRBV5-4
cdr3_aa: ASSFRLAGDTDTQY